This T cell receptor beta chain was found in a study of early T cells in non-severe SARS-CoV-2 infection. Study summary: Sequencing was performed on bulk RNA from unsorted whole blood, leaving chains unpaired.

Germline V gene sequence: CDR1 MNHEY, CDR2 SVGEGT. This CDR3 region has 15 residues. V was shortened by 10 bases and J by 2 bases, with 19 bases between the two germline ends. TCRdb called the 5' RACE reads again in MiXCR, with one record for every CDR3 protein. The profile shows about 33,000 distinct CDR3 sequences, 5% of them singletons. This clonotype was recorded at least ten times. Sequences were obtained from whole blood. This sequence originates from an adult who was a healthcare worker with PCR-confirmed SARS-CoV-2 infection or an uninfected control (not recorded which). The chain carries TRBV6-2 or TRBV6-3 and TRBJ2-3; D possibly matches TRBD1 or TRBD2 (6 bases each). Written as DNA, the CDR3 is TGTGCCACCTCCGAGAGGGGGGTTTTCACAGATACGCAGTATTTT. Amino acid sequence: CATSERGVFTDTQYF.